These 8 T cell receptor beta chains came from one sample sequenced in a study of siplizumab effects on memory and regulatory T cells. Clones were read by immunoSEQ multiplex PCR, and TCRdb kept only the in-frame ones, dropping some. The sample contains over 85,000 clones, roughly 96% of which appear only once. The sample consisted of naive CD4+ T cells sorted from blood. These receptors were collected from a human donor in good health.

The chain joins TRBV11-2 to TRBJ1-1, with D hard to call. The V gene's germline CDR1 is SGHAT and CDR2 FQNNGV. The CDR3 contains 13 residues. Trimming removed 1 base from V and 7 bases from J, with 10 bases in between. In nucleotides, the CDR3 is TGTGCCAGCAGCTTAGTGAGGGCTCGTGAAGCTTTCTTT. Its protein product is CASSLVRAREAFF.

This chain links TRBV4-1 with TRBJ2-1, with 8 nucleotides matching TRBD1. The V and J ends lost 2 bases and 8 bases, in that order; junction bases with no gene match: 8. This CDR3 comprises 15 residues. Germline CDR1 and CDR2: MGHRA and YSYEKL. CDR3 region: CASSQPTGASDEQFF. The CDR3 DNA follows: TGCGCCAGCAGCCAACCGACAGGGGCTAGCGATGAGCAGTTCTTC.

This chain uses TRBV18 with TRBJ1-5, with D maybe TRBD1 (6 bases). The CDR3 totals 13 residues. Deletions cut 5 bases from V and 6 bases from J, with 11 bases between. Germline V gene sequence: CDR1 KGHSH, CDR2 LQKENI. The CDR3 is CASSRGGGQPQHF. CDR3 bases: TGTGCCAGCTCAAGAGGGGGGGGTCAGCCCCAGCATTTT.

The sample holds one count of this clone. The chain has TRBV7-9 and TRBJ2-1; 14 bases agree with TRBD2. CDR1 is SEHNR, CDR2 FQNEAQ, per germline (reference sequence). CDR3 length: 16 residues. Germline trimming cut 5 bases from V and 10 bases from J; bases unmatched to any gene: 10. CDR3 bases: TGTGCCAGCAGCGTAGGGACTAGCGGGGGTAGAGGGGAGCAGTTCTTC. Encoded protein: CASSVGTSGGRGEQFF.

The CDR3 region is CAWSPRQEQYF. Written as DNA, the CDR3 is TGTGCCTGGAGCCCGCGACAGGAGCAGTACTTC. This chain links TRBV30 with TRBJ2-7; a possible D gene is TRBD1 (5 bases). This CDR3 has 11 amino acids. CDR1 is GTSNPN, CDR2 SVGIG, per germline (reference sequence). V dropped 3 bases and J dropped 7 bases, with 10 bases sitting between them. The variable domain in full, completed from reference TRBV30 and TRBJ2-7, reads SQTIHQWPATLVQPVGSPLSLECTVEGTSNPNLYWYRQAAGRGLQLLFYSVGIGQISSEVPQNLSASRPQDRQFILSSKKLLLSDSGFYLCAWSPRQEQYFGPGTRLTVT.

V is TRBV7-2 and J is TRBJ2-1, with 7 positions matching TRBD2. The CDR3 runs to 16 residues. Trimming took 1 base from V and 7 from J; bases not matched to a gene: 10. Germline loops: CDR1 SGHTA, CDR2 FQGNSA. As DNA, the CDR3 is TGTGCCAGCAGCTTAGAACCCCTAGCGGCCGGGAATGAGCAGTTCTTC. Translation: CASSLEPLAAGNEQFF. The whole variable domain, filled in from reference TRBV7-2 and TRBJ2-1, reads GAGVSQSPSNKVTEKGKDVELRCDPISGHTALYWYRQSLGQGLEFLIYFQGNSAPDKSGLPSDRFSAERTGGSVSTLTIQRTQQEDSAVYLCASSLEPLAAGNEQFFGPGTRLTVL.

The V and J genes are TRBV12-5 and TRBJ2-3; 9 bases fit TRBD2. Losses at the gene ends were 4 bases for V and 6 bases for J; bases not matched to a gene: 11. The CDR3 is 16 amino acids. Germline CDR1 is LGHNT and CDR2 is FRNRAP. This CDR3 is CASGSPGLAAKDTQYF. The CDR3 DNA reads TGTGCTAGTGGTTCGCCGGGACTAGCAGCAAAGGATACGCAGTATTTT.

The chain has TRBV4-1 and TRBJ2-3; 12 nucleotides match TRBD2. CDR3 size: 15 residues. Looked up from germline, CDR1 is MGHRA and CDR2 is YSYEKL. With V trimmed by 3 bases and J by 7 bases, 5 bases remained unmatched. The CDR3 DNA follows: TGCGCCAGCAGCCAGACTAGCGGGGGAGGCAATACGCAGTATTTT. Translation gives CASSQTSGGGNTQYF.